The 8 T cell receptor beta chains listed next were all sequenced from one sample in a study of shared clonotypes between healthy human individuals. Sequencing was performed with immunoSEQ multiplex PCR; in TCRdb, only in-frame clones are kept and a portion is missing. The sample shows hundreds of thousands of clones, roughly three quarters of them seen only once. The sequenced material came from PBMCs. Receptor source: a woman in her 40s in good health. Some clones in this sample may be carry-over from other donors' samples.

This clone came up a few times. The J gene is TRBJ2-6, the V gene TRBV19; D gene unclear. CDR3 length equals 15 residues. The V end lost 6 bases, the J end lost 4 bases, and 13 bases lay between the germline ends. CDR1 is LNHDA and CDR2 is SQIVND in the germline V gene (reference sequence). The CDR3 loop is CASSRQSTGANVLTF. In nucleotides, the CDR3 is TGTGCCAGTAGCCGCCAATCGACAGGGGCCAACGTCCTGACTTTC. Full variable domain (outside the CDR3, taken from reference TRBV19 and TRBJ2-6): DGGITQSPKYLFRKEGQNVTLSCEQNLNHDAMYWYRQDPGQGLRLIYYSQIVNDFQKGDIAEGYSVSREKKESFPLTVTSAQKNPTAFYLCASSRQSTGANVLTFGAGSRLTVL.

The V gene is TRBV7-7, the J gene TRBJ1-1; 7 bases align to TRBD1. This CDR3 is built from 16 residues. Germline loops: CDR1 SSHAT, CDR2 FNYEAQ (reference sequence). This CDR3 reads CASGPWTGKMNTEAFF. CDR3 coding DNA: TGTGCTAGCGGCCCATGGACAGGAAAGATGAACACTGAAGCTTTCTTT.

V and J are TRBV29-1 and TRBJ2-3; D perhaps matches TRBD1 (6 bases). CDR1 is SQVTM, CDR2 ANQGSEA, per germline. Trimming left V 6 bases short and J 5 bases short, with 12 bases between. The CDR3 is 12 residues long. CDR3 loop: CSVGHGLDTQYF. The CDR3 DNA sequence: TGCAGCGTGGGACATGGACTAGATACGCAGTATTTT.

In its sample, this clone was seen once. The genes are TRBV30 and TRBJ2-1, with TRBD2 identical over 9 bases. This CDR3 is 18 amino acids long. From germline, CDR1 is GTSNPN and CDR2 SVGIG (reference sequence). V gave up 7 bases and J gave up 7 bases; unmatched junction bases: 23. CDR3 protein: CAYGGRLAGRGGANEQFF. CDR3 coding DNA: TGTGCCTACGGAGGTCGGCTAGCGGGGCGAGGGGGGGCAAATGAGCAGTTCTTC.

CDR3 in amino acids: CSVEVTGGDEQYF. The CDR3 nucleotides are TGCAGCGTTGAAGTGACAGGGGGCGACGAGCAGTACTTC. The rearrangement links TRBV29-1 to TRBJ2-7, with TRBD1 matching 10 bases. V lost 1 base and J lost 5; bases outside the gene matches: 2. There are 13 residues in the CDR3. Germline V CDR1 and CDR2: SQVTM, ANQGSEA.

This clone was picked up one time. The V gene is TRBV7-3, the J gene TRBJ2-3; D uncertain. The ends were cut back, 0 bases at V and 3 bases at J, with 10 bases in the middle. Germline-derived CDR1 and CDR2 are SGHTA and FQGTGA. CDR3 length equals 15 residues. Here the CDR3 reads CASSLTAVSTDTQYF. CDR3 DNA sequence: TGTGCCAGCAGCTTAACGGCAGTCTCTACAGATACGCAGTATTTT.

Of note for this clone: At the DNA level, this CDR3 is encoded by other sequences in the same sample as well. This sequence joins TRBV4-1 and TRBJ1-2; 7 bases match TRBD1. This CDR3 region has 16 residues. Germline V gene data show CDR1 as MGHRA and CDR2 as YSYEKL. The trim removed 4 bases at V and 6 bases at J, leaving 14 bases unmatched. Here the CDR3 DNA reads TGCGCCAGCAGCCTCACAGGGGCCCAAGTTATAGATGGCTACACCTTC. Protein sequence: CASSLTGAQVIDGYTF.

The chain carries TRBV15 and TRBJ2-7; TRBD1 is a possible D gene (6 bases). The V gene's germline CDR1 is LNHNV and CDR2 YYDKDF (reference sequence). The length of the CDR3 is 15 residues. Trimming cost V 3 bases and J 3 bases, with 15 bases left between them. CDR3 residues: CATSRDRQVVYEQYF. In DNA form, the CDR3 reads TGTGCCACCAGCAGGGACCGACAGGTTGTCTACGAGCAGTACTTC.